These 22 T cell receptor beta chains came from one sample sequenced in a study of blood T cell repertoires in COVID-19 (dated by TCRdb to about 2020). Libraries were constructed by the immunoSEQ multiplex PCR assay. The source is immuneACCESS, and TCRdb retained only in-frame sequences with V and J called. Part of the clones is not carried over; for the studies checked, unresolved V genes explain less than half of this, and the remainder is unexplained. The sample yields about 200,000 clones; roughly 90% were counted once. 0.65% to 0.95% of the sample rests with the top ten. Sequencing was carried out using peripheral blood. The source is a woman aged 70-85 years with acute or convalescent COVID-19.

V and J are TRBV3-1 (or the pseudogene TRBV3-2) and TRBJ2-2, with 7 bases aligning to TRBD2. This CDR3 is built from 16 residues. J gave up 0 bases and V 4 bases, and 5 bases lay outside the gene matches. Germline V CDR1 and CDR2: LGHDT, YNNKEL (reference sequence). CDR3 protein: CASSRTGGSNTGELFF. In DNA form, the CDR3 reads TGTGCCAGCAGCCGTACGGGGGGATCGAACACCGGGGAGCTGTTTTTT.

This clone was observed a handful of times. The rearrangement links TRBV24-1 to TRBJ2-3, with 7 bases aligning to TRBD1. The CDR3 has 13 residues. The ends lost 3 bases at V and 4 bases at J; junction bases unmatched: 0. CDR1 is KGHDR and CDR2 is SFDVKD in the germline V gene. CDR3 sequence reads: CATSDDRADTQYF. CDR3 coding DNA: TGTGCCACCAGTGATGACAGGGCAGATACGCAGTATTTT.

Only a few counts were recorded for this clone. This chain connects TRBV6-5 to TRBJ2-7, with 8 bases that match TRBD2. The CDR3 has 13 amino acids. Germline V gene lookup returns CDR1 MNHEY and CDR2 SVGAGI. V was clipped by 7 bases and J by 2 bases; unmatched bases: 4. The CDR3 bases are TGTGCCAGCACCCCCGGGGGGGCCTACGAGCAGTACTTC. This encodes CASTPGGAYEQYF.

The J gene is TRBJ1-4, the V gene TRBV28; 9 bases are shared with TRBD1. The CDR3 spans 16 residues. Trimming cost V 5 bases and J 8 bases; bases outside gene matches: 12. Germline CDR1 and CDR2: MDHEN and SYDVKM. The CDR3 loop is CASSQGGTGMNEKLFF. The CDR3 DNA reads TGTGCCAGCAGTCAGGGGGGGACAGGGATGAACGAAAAACTGTTTTTT. Full variable domain (rest looked up from reference TRBV28 and TRBJ1-4): DVKVTQSSRYLVKRTGEKVFLECVQDMDHENMFWYRQDPGLGLRLIYFSYDVKMKEKGDIPEGYSVSREKKERFSLILESASTNQTSMYLCASSQGGTGMNEKLFFGSGTQLSVL.

V usage is TRBV6-2 or TRBV6-3 and J usage is TRBJ2-7; 9 bases line up with TRBD1. The CDR3 is 15 amino acids. V shed 6 bases and J 3 bases; nucleotides not matched to a gene: 9. CDR1 and CDR2 from the germline V gene are MNHEY and SVGEGT. The chain's CDR3 is CASSPGTGFIYEQYF. The CDR3 DNA sequence: TGTGCCAGCAGCCCCGGGACAGGGTTCATCTACGAGCAGTACTTC.

This rearrangement joins TRBV2 to TRBJ2-3; D not resolved. Germline CDR1 and CDR2: SNHLY and FYNNEI. CDR3 length equals 13 residues. V was trimmed by 6 bases and J by 4 bases, leaving 11 bases between them. The CDR3 bases are TGTGCCAGCAGCGGAGACTCGCCAGATACGCAGTATTTT. Translating gives CASSGDSPDTQYF.

This chain joins TRBV28 and TRBJ2-1; D possibly corresponds to TRBD2 (6 bases). Germline V CDR1 and CDR2: MDHEN, SYDVKM. Between the trimmed V and J ends, which lost 3 bases and 7 bases, there was a span of 19 bases. The CDR3 is 16 residues long. This chain's CDR3 is CASSFRGPRGTNEQFF. CDR3 in DNA: TGTGCCAGCAGTTTTCGTGGACCACGGGGGACGAATGAGCAGTTCTTC.

V is TRBV6-4 and J is TRBJ2-7; TRBD2 matches 9 bases. V shed 6 bases and J 7 bases; nucleotides not matched to a gene: 10. The germline CDR1 and CDR2 sequences are MRHNA and SNTAGT. CDR3 size: 14 residues. DNA of the CDR3: TGTGCCAGCAGCGCTCTAGCGGGATTGGGAGAGCAGTACTTC. Amino acid sequence: CASSALAGLGEQYF.

This rearrangement joins TRBV19 to TRBJ1-2; D gene unclear. CDR1 and CDR2 (germline): LNHDA, SQIVND (reference sequence). V lost 6 bases and J lost 0, with 17 bases in between. This CDR3 is 16 amino acids long. CDR3 in amino acids: CASRSIGTAANYGYTF. CDR3 bases: TGTGCCAGTAGGAGCATCGGAACAGCAGCTAACTATGGCTACACCTTC.

V usage is TRBV5-1 and J usage is TRBJ2-2, with 9 bases fitting TRBD1. The CDR3 is made up of 15 amino acids. Per the germline V gene, CDR1 is SGHRS and CDR2 is YFSETQ. Germline trimming cut 4 bases from V and 6 bases from J; bases unmatched to any gene: 7. The CDR3 loop is CASSVRTGVAGELFF. The CDR3 DNA reads TGCGCCAGCAGCGTGCGGACAGGGGTGGCCGGGGAGCTGTTTTTT.

The chain is built from TRBV6-5 and TRBJ2-7, with TRBD1 matching over 8 bases. V trimming: 2 bases; J trimming: 0 bases; junction bases outside the gene matches: 3. Germline CDR1 and CDR2: MNHEY and SVGAGI. The CDR3 sequence is 15 residues long. The CDR3 DNA sequence: TGTGCCAGCAGTTACCTGGGACAGGCCTCCTACGAGCAGTACTTC. It yields the protein CASSYLGQASYEQYF.

This clone was seen a few times. The chain is built from TRBV19 and TRBJ1-2, with a weak D call TRBD1 (5 bases). This CDR3 contains 13 residues. Germline CDR1 is LNHDA and CDR2 is SQIVND (reference sequence). The ends were cut back, 5 bases at V and 4 bases at J, with 11 bases in the middle. Here the CDR3 reads CASSRQGGYGYTF. CDR3 coding DNA: TGTGCCAGTAGTCGGCAGGGAGGCTATGGCTACACCTTC.

As for this clone: The sample has other DNA sequences that encode this CDR3 too. The rearrangement joins TRBV29-1 to TRBJ2-5; D remains unclear. The V and J ends lost 4 bases and 1 base respectively, with 7 bases between them. CDR1 is SQVTM and CDR2 is ANQGSEA in the germline V gene. The CDR3 totals 12 residues. The CDR3 DNA reads as TGCAGCGTTGGAGGCAGCCAAGAGACCCAGTACTTC. The encoded protein is CSVGGSQETQYF. The whole variable domain, remainder taken from reference TRBV29-1 and TRBJ2-5, is SAVISQKPSRDICQRGTSLTIQCQVDSQVTMMFWYRQQPGQSLTLIATANQGSEATYESGFVIDKFPISRPNLTFSTLTVSNMSPEDSSIYLCSVGGSQETQYFGPGTRLLVL.

This clone was counted once. V is TRBV7-9 and J is TRBJ2-7; TRBD2 agrees at 9 bases. Germline-derived CDR1 and CDR2 are SEHNR and FQNEAQ (reference sequence). V was clipped by 11 bases and J by 1 base; unmatched bases: 9. The CDR3 totals 14 residues. CDR3 sequence (DNA): TGTGCCGGATCTGTAGCGGGGGAGTCCTACGAGCAGTACTTC. Translated: CAGSVAGESYEQYF.

The chain carries TRBV7-2 and TRBJ1-2, with no clear D. Germline V CDR1 and CDR2: SGHTA, FQGNSA. The CDR3 contains 13 residues. V was clipped by 5 bases and J by 2 bases, with 9 bases between them. Here the CDR3 DNA reads TGTGCCAGCAGCCCCCGGAGAAACTATGGCTACACCTTC. It codes for CASSPRRNYGYTF.

The gene calls are TRBV7-9 and TRBJ1-1; D may be TRBD1 (6 bases). The germline V and J ends were trimmed by 2 bases and 6 bases, with 19 bases remaining between them. The CDR3 length is 16 residues. CDR1 SEHNR and CDR2 FQNEAQ come from the germline V gene (reference sequence). The CDR3 spells CASSLRGSRGRAEAFF. The DNA for the CDR3 is TGTGCCAGCAGCTTAAGGGGTAGCAGGGGAAGGGCTGAAGCTTTCTTT.

This chain connects TRBV2 to TRBJ1-1; 7 nucleotides line up with TRBD1. Germline assignment: CDR1 SNHLY and CDR2 FYNNEI. V lost 7 bases and J lost 12; bases outside the gene matches: 14. The length of the CDR3 is 13 residues. The CDR3 coding sequence is TGTGCCAGCACCCCCGACAGGGAGGCCTTGACTTTCTTT. Translating gives CASTPDREALTFF.

The chain links TRBV7-2 to TRBJ1-1; D remains ambiguous. The CDR3 consists of 16 residues. Trimming removed 5 bases at V and 2 bases at J, with 18 bases between. Germline V gene sequence: CDR1 SGHTA, CDR2 FQGNSA. Here the CDR3 reads CASSLRSPGINTEAFF. The CDR3 nucleotides read TGTGCCAGCAGCCTGCGAAGCCCAGGAATAAACACTGAAGCTTTCTTT.

This clone was detected once. This chain uses TRBV24-1 with TRBJ2-2; D uncertain. The germline gives CDR1 KGHDR, CDR2 SFDVKD. The CDR3 extends over 15 amino acids. V dropped 3 bases and J dropped 2 bases, with 9 bases sitting between them. The CDR3 reads CATSDTTTNTGELFF. The CDR3 DNA follows: TGTGCCACCAGTGATACGACAACTAACACCGGGGAGCTGTTTTTT.

This chain connects TRBV9 to TRBJ1-3; no reliable D call. V was pared by 0 bases and J by 4 bases, with 11 bases between. CDR3 length: 15 residues. Germline CDR1 SGDLS, CDR2 YYNGEE. CDR3 residues: CASSVVAGLGNTIYF. The CDR3 DNA is TGTGCCAGCAGCGTAGTAGCCGGGTTGGGAAACACCATATATTTT.

The chain couples TRBV6-5 to TRBJ2-7; TRBD1 agrees at 8 bases. The length of the CDR3 is 14 residues. Germline V gene data show CDR1 as MNHEY and CDR2 as SVGAGI. With 6 bases clipped from V and 0 bases from J, the junction kept 4 bases outside the gene matches. DNA for the CDR3: TGTGCCAGCAGGGACAGGGTAAACTCCTACGAGCAGTACTTC. Amino acid sequence: CASRDRVNSYEQYF.

In nucleotides, the CDR3 is TGTGCCAGCGGACTAGCGGGCAACTACAATGAGCAGTTCTTC. Its protein is CASGLAGNYNEQFF. The chain carries TRBV9 and TRBJ2-1, with 11 bases aligning to TRBD2. With 7 bases clipped from V and 3 bases from J, the junction kept 3 bases outside the gene matches. CDR1 and CDR2 (germline): SGDLS, YYNGEE. The CDR3 has 14 residues.